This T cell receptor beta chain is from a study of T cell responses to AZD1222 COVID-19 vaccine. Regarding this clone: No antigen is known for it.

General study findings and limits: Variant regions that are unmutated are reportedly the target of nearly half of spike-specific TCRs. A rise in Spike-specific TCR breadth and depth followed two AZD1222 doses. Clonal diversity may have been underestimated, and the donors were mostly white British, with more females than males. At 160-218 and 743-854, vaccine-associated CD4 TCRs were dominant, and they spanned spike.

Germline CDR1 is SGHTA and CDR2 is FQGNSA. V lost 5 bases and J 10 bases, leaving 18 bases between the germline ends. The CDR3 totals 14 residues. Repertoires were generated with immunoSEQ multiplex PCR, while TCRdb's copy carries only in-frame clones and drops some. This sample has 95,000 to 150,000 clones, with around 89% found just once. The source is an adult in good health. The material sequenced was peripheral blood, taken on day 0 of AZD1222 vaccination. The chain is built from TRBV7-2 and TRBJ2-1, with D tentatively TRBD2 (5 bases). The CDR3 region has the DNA TGTGCCAGCAGCCCCGGGCCGGGGTCGCGAGAGCAGTTCTTC. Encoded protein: CASSPGPGSREQFF.